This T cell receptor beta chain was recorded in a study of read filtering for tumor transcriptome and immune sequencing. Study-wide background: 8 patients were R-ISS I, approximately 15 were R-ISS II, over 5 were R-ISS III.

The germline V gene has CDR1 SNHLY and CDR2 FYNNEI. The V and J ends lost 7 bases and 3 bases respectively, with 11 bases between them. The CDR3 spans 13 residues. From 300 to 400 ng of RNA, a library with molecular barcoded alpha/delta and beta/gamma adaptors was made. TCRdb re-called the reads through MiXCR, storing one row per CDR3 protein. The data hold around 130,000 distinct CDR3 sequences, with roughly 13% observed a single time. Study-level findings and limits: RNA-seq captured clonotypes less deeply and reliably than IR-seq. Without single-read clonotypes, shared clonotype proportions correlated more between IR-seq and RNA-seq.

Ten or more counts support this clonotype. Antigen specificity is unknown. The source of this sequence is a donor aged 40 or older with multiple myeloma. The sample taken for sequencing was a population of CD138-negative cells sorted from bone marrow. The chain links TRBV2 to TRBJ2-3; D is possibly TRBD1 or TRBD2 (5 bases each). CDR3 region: CASIRDLTDTQYF. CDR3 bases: TGTGCCAGCATCCGGGACCTAACAGATACGCAGTATTTT. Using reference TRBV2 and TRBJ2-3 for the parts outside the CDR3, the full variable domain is EPEVTQTPSHQVTQMGQEVILRCVPISNHLYFYWYRQILGQKVEFLVSFYNNEISEKSEIFDDQFSVERPDGSNFTLKIRSTKLEDSAMYFCASIRDLTDTQYFGPGTRLTVL.